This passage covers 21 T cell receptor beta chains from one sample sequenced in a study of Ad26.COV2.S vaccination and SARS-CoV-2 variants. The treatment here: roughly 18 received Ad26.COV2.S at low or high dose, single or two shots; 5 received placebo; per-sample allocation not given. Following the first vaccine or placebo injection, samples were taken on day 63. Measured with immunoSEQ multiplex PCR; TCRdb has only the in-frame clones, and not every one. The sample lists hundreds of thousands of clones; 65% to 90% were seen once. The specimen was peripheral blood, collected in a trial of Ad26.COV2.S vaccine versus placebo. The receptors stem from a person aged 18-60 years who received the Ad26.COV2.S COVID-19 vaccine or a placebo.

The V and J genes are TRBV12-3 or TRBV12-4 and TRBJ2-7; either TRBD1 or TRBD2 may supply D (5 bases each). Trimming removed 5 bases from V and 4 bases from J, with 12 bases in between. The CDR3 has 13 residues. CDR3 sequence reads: CASSPPREYEQYF. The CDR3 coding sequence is TGTGCCAGCAGTCCCCCCAGGGAGTACGAGCAGTACTTC.

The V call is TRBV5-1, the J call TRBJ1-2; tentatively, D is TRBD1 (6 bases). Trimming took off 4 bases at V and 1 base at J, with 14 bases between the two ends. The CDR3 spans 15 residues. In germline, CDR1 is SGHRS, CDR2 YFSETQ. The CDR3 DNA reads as TGCGCCAGCAGCGAACAGGGACCCCTTAACTATGGCTACACCTTC. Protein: CASSEQGPLNYGYTF.

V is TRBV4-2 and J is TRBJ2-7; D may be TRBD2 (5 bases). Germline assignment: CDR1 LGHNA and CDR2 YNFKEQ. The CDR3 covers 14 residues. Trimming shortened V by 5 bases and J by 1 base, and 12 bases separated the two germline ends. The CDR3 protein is CASSTDGESYEQYF. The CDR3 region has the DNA TGTGCCAGCAGCACGGACGGGGAATCCTACGAGCAGTACTTC.

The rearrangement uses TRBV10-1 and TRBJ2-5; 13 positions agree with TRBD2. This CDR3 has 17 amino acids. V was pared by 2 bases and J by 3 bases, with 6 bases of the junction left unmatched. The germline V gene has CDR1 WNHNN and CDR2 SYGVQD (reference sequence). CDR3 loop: CASSETSGGAVEETQYF. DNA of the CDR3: TGCGCCAGCAGTGAGACTAGCGGGGGGGCCGTTGAAGAGACCCAGTACTTC.

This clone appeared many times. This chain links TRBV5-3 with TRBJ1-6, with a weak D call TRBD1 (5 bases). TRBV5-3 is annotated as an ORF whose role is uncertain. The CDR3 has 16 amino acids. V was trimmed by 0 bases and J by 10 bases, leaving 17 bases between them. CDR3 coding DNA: TGTGCCAGAAGCTTGGCGGGGACCGGGGCCAACTCACCCCTCCACTTT. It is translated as CARSLAGTGANSPLHF.

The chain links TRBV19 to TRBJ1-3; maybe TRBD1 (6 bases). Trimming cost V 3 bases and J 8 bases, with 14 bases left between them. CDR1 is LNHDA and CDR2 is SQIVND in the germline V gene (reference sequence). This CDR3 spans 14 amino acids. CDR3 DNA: TGTGCCAGTAGTATCGGACAGCTTCGGGACACCATATATTTT. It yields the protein CASSIGQLRDTIYF.

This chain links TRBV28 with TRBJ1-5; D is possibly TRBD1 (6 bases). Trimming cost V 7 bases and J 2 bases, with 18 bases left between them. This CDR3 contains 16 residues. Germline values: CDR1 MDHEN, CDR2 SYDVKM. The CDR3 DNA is TGTGCCAGCACCCTTATGGGCAGGGGAGGCAATCAGCCCCAGCATTTT. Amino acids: CASTLMGRGGNQPQHF.

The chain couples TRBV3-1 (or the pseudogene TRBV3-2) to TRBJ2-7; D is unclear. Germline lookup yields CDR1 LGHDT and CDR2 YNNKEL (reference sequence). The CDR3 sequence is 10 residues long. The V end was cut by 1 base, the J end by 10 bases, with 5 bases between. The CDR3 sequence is CASSQGEQYF. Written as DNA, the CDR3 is TGTGCCAGCAGCCAAGGGGAACAGTACTTC.

The CDR3 is CASSTSNRAGDTEAFF. The CDR3 DNA reads TGTGCCAGCAGCACCAGTAACAGGGCGGGGGACACTGAAGCTTTCTTT. The rearrangement links TRBV9 to TRBJ1-1; possibly TRBD1 for D (6 bases). CDR1 and CDR2 (germline): SGDLS, YYNGEE. This CDR3 has 16 amino acids. V lost 4 bases to trimming and J lost 3 bases, with 19 bases between them.

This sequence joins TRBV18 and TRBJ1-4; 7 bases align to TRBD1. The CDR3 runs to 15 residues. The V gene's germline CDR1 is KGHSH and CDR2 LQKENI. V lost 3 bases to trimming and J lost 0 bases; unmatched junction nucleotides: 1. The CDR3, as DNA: TGTGCCAGCTCACCGGACAGGACAACTAATGAAAAACTGTTTTTT. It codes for CASSPDRTTNEKLFF. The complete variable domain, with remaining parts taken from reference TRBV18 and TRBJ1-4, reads NAGVMQNPRHLVRRRGQEARLRCSPMKGHSHVYWYRQLPEEGLKFMVYLQKENIIDESGMPKERFSAEFPKEGPSILRIQQVVRGDSAAYFCASSPDRTTNEKLFFGSGTQLSVL.

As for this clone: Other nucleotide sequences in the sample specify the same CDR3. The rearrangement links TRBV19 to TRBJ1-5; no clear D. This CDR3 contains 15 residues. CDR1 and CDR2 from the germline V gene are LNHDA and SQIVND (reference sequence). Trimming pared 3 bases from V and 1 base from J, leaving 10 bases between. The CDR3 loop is CASSIEGASNQPQHF. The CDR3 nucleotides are TGTGCCAGTAGTATTGAGGGCGCAAGCAATCAGCCCCAGCATTTT.

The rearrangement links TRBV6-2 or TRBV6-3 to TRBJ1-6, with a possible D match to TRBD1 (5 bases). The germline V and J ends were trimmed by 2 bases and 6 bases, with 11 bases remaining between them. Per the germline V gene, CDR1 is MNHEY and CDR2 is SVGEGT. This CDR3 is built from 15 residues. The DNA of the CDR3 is TGTGCCAGCAGTTACGGGGGATCGGGTAATTCACCCCTCCACTTT. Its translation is CASSYGGSGNSPLHF.

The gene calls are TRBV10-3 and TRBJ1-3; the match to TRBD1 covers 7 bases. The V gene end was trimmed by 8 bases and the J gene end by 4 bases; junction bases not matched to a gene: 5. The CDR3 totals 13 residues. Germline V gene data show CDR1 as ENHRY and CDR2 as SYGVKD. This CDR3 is CAIEEDRGNTIYF. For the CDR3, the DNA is TGTGCCATCGAGGAGGACAGGGGAAACACCATATATTTT.

The CDR3 is CASSIDPPGVNTEAFF. CDR3 bases: TGTGCCAGTAGTATAGATCCGCCGGGGGTTAACACTGAAGCTTTCTTT. V and J are TRBV19 and TRBJ1-1, with a weak D call TRBD1 (5 bases). Germline lookup yields CDR1 LNHDA and CDR2 SQIVND (reference sequence). CDR3 length equals 16 residues. Trimming cost V 0 bases and J 2 bases, with 13 bases left between them.

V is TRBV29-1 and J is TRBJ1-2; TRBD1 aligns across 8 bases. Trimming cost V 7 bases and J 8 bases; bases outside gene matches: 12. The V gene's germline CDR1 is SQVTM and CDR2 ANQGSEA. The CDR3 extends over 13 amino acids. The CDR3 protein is CSAVEDRVGGYTF. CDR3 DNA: TGCAGCGCAGTAGAGGACAGGGTGGGAGGCTACACCTTC.

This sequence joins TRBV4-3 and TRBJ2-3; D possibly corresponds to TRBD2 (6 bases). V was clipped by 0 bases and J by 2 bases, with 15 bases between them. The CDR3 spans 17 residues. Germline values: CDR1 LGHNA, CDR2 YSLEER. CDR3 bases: TGCGCCAGCAGCCAAGATAATGCGGGGCTGAACACAGATACGCAGTATTTT. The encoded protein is CASSQDNAGLNTDTQYF.

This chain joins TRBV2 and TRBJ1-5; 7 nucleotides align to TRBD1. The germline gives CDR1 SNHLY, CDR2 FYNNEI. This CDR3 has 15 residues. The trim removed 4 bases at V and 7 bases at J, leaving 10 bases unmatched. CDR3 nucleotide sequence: TGTGCCAGCAGTGTCTACGACAGGGCAAACCAGCCCCAGCATTTT. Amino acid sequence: CASSVYDRANQPQHF.

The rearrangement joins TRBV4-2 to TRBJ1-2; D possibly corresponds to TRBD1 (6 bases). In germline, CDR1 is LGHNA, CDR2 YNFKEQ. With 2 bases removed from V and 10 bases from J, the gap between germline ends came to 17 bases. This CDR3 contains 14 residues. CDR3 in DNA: TGTGCCAGCAGCCAATTCCGGGACAACCCAACCTACACCTTC. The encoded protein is CASSQFRDNPTYTF.

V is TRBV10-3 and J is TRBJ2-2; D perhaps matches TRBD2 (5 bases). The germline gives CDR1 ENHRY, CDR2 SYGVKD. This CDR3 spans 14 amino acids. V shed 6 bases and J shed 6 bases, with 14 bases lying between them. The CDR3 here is CAISRERQAGELFF. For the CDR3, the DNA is TGTGCCATCAGCCGGGAACGGCAGGCCGGGGAGCTGTTTTTT.

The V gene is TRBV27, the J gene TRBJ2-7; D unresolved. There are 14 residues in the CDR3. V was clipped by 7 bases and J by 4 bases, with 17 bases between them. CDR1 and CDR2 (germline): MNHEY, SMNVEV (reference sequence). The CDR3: CASTQALPPYEQYF. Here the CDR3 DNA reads TGTGCCAGCACCCAGGCCCTTCCCCCGTACGAGCAGTACTTC.

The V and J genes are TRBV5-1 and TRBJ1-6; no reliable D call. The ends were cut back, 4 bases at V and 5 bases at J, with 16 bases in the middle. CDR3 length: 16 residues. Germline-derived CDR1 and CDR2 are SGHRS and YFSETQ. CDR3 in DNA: TGCGCCAGCAGCCCTAATCGACAAGTCCATAATTCACCCCTCCACTTT. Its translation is CASSPNRQVHNSPLHF.